Listed below are T cell receptor beta chains from one sample, sequenced in a study of shared clonotypes between healthy human individuals. Using immunoSEQ multiplex PCR, the repertoire was profiled, and TCRdb retains in-frame clones only, with some absent. The table records about 120,000 clones, 68% of them present only once. The sample taken for sequencing was memory CD8+ T cells sorted from blood. These receptor sequences come from a woman in her 30s in good health. CDR3s include the opening cysteine and the closing phenylalanine or tryptophan. A D gene is named only where the DNA matches it firmly. Clone sizes are given selectively: once, few, many, or a class where the clone is expanded.

clone size,J gene,D gene,V gene,CDR3 protein,CDR3 DNA
-,TRBJ2-2,TRBD2,TRBV10-2,CATVGGLGTSREVGELFF,TGCGCCACCGTCGGAGGATTGGGGACTAGCCGCGAGGTGGGGGAGCTGTTTTTT
once,TRBJ2-7,TRBD1,TRBV27,CASSTLTGTGGSEQYF,TGTGCCAGCAGCACGCTAACCGGGACAGGGGGCTCCGAGCAGTACTTC
-,TRBJ2-7,-,TRBV5-1,CASTAGTEAVEQYF,TGCGCCAGCACCGCGGGGACAGAAGCAGTGGAGCAGTACTTC
-,TRBJ1-1,-,TRBV7-8,CASSGNRFNTEAFF,TGTGCCAGCAGCGGTAACCGGTTTAACACTGAAGCTTTCTTT
once,TRBJ1-2,-,TRBV9,CASSAETDFNYGYTF,TGTGCCAGCAGCGCCGAGACAGACTTTAACTATGGCTACACCTTC
-,TRBJ2-5,-,TRBV4-2,CASSQDFRGRETQYF,TGTGCCAGCAGCCAAGATTTCCGGGGTAGGGAGACCCAGTACTTC
-,TRBJ2-2,-,TRBV19,CARHTGRTGELFF,TGTGCCAGACACACAGGGCGGACCGGGGAGCTGTTTTTT
-,TRBJ1-5,-,TRBV28,CASSGGAQPQHF,TGTGCCAGCAGCGGGGGGGCTCAGCCCCAGCATTTT
-,TRBJ1-3,-,TRBV28,CASSLWEGNSGNTIYF,TGTGCCAGCAGTTTATGGGAGGGAAACTCTGGAAACACCATATATTTT
many,TRBJ1-1,-,TRBV6-4,CASSEGEEGNTEAFF,TGTGCCAGCAGTGAGGGAGAGGAGGGGAACACTGAAGCTTTCTTT
-,TRBJ1-1,-,TRBV5-1,CASRGGNTEAFF,TGCGCCAGCAGGGGAGGGAACACTGAAGCTTTCTTT
-,TRBJ2-1,TRBD2,TRBV14,CASSQDFGGSPQFF,TGTGCCAGCAGCCAAGATTTCGGCGGGAGTCCTCAGTTCTTC
-,TRBJ2-5,-,TRBV2,CASSTVMETQYF,TGTGCCAGCAGTACGGTCATGGAGACCCAGTACTTC
many,TRBJ2-7,TRBD1,TRBV7-3,CASSPRTGEVEQYF,TGTGCCAGCAGCCCCCGGACAGGGGAGGTCGAGCAGTACTTC
few,TRBJ2-5,-,TRBV7-2,CASFPQRGVSGQETQYF,TGTGCCAGCTTTCCCCAGAGGGGGGTTTCGGGTCAAGAGACCCAGTACTTC
-,TRBJ1-2,-,TRBV28,CASSLGRPNRNYGYTF,TGTGCCAGCAGTTTAGGCAGACCCAATAGAAACTATGGCTACACCTTC
few,TRBJ2-7,-,TRBV6-1,CASSGRGVSYEQYF,TGTGCCAGCAGTGGACGAGGGGTAAGCTACGAGCAGTACTTC
-,TRBJ2-1,TRBD2,TRBV2,CASTAGYYNEQFF,TGTGCCAGCACAGCGGGATACTACAATGAGCAGTTCTTC
-,TRBJ2-7,TRBD2,TRBV5-5,CASSLAGLAGDYEQYF,TGTGCCAGCAGCTTGGCCGGGCTAGCGGGAGACTACGAGCAGTACTTC
-,TRBJ2-3,TRBD2,TRBV12-5,CASALGAGGGTDTQYF,TGTGCTAGTGCCCTTGGGGCGGGAGGAGGTACAGATACGCAGTATTTT
-,TRBJ2-4,TRBD1,TRBV4-1,CASSHGTARLAKNIQYF,TGCGCCAGCAGCCATGGGACAGCGCGCCTAGCCAAAAACATTCAGTACTTC
-,TRBJ2-1,TRBD2,TRBV4-1,CASSSGTSEFF,TGCGCCAGCAGCTCCGGGACTAGTGAGTTCTTC